Each of the 30 T cell receptor beta chains below was sequenced from the same sample in a study of T cell changes during pregnancy in multiple sclerosis. Clones were sequenced by immunoSEQ multiplex PCR, and TCRdb holds only the in-frame ones, with some missing. The sample contains approximately 92,000 clones, 85% to 95% of which appear only once. This specimen was peripheral blood, taken in the first trimester of pregnancy. All receptors come from a female donor with multiple sclerosis, enrolled in a pregnancy study.

By sample fraction, this clone is medium-sized. The chain uses TRBV28 and TRBJ2-7; 9 bases fit TRBD1. V dropped 3 bases and J dropped 1; count of bases not matched to a gene: 13. CDR1 and CDR2 (germline): MDHEN, SYDVKM. The CDR3 is 18 amino acids. The CDR3 here is CASSLLLSMTGGSYEQYF. CDR3 DNA sequence: TGTGCCAGCAGTTTGTTGTTGAGTATGACAGGGGGGTCCTACGAGCAGTACTTC.

CDR3 sequence reads: CASSYSPNTGELFF. CDR3 sequence (DNA): TGTGCCAGTAGCTACAGCCCTAACACCGGGGAGCTGTTTTTT. The rearrangement joins TRBV19 to TRBJ2-2; D not certain. Trimming cost V 6 bases and J 2 bases, with 10 bases left between them. Germline CDR1 is LNHDA and CDR2 is SQIVND (reference sequence). The CDR3 loop spans 14 amino acids.

For the CDR3, the DNA is TGCAGCGTCGGGAGGCAGTCAGCTAACTATGGCTACACCTTC. As protein: CSVGRQSANYGYTF. The chain recombines TRBV29-1 with TRBJ1-2; no clear D. CDR1 and CDR2 from the germline V gene are SQVTM and ANQGSEA. The CDR3 has 14 residues. The ends were cut back, 6 bases at V and 0 bases at J, with 14 bases in the middle.

This sequence joins TRBV7-9 and TRBJ2-3; D is unresolved. Trimming took 0 bases from V and 0 from J, leaving 7 bases between them. The CDR3 covers 15 residues. CDR1 and CDR2 from the germline V gene are SEHNR and FQNEAQ (reference sequence). This CDR3 is CASSLAGSSTDTQYF. The CDR3 region has the DNA TGTGCCAGCAGCTTAGCGGGCAGTAGCACAGATACGCAGTATTTT.

This chain joins TRBV2 and TRBJ2-1, with TRBD2 matching over 10 bases. This CDR3 region has 16 residues. Germline assignment: CDR1 SNHLY and CDR2 FYNNEI. With 2 bases clipped from V and 7 bases from J, the junction kept 8 bases outside the gene matches. The CDR3 nucleotides are TGTGCCAGCAGTGAACTTCTAGCGGGAGCCATTAATGAGCAGTTCTTC. Its translation: CASSELLAGAINEQFF. Drawing the rest from reference TRBV2 and TRBJ2-1, the complete variable domain is EPEVTQTPSHQVTQMGQEVILRCVPISNHLYFYWYRQILGQKVEFLVSFYNNEISEKSEIFDDQFSVERPDGSNFTLKIRSTKLEDSAMYFCASSELLAGAINEQFFGPGTRLTVL.

V gene TRBV7-3 combines with J gene TRBJ2-7, with TRBD1 matching over 8 bases. CDR1 is SGHTA and CDR2 is FQGTGA in the germline V gene. The V segment lost 5 bases and the J segment 12 bases; nucleotides outside the gene matches: 12. The CDR3 has 13 residues. CDR3 protein: CASSPLSRDRLYF. Here the CDR3 DNA reads TGTGCCAGCAGCCCACTGTCGAGGGACAGGTTGTACTTC.

The chain combines TRBV4-1 with TRBJ2-1; maybe TRBD1 (6 bases). The germline V and J ends were trimmed by 2 bases and 8 bases, with 10 bases remaining between them. The CDR3 sequence is 13 residues long. In germline, CDR1 is MGHRA, CDR2 YSYEKL. The CDR3 here is CASSQRGSDEQFF. As DNA, the CDR3 is TGCGCCAGCAGCCAAAGGGGGAGCGATGAGCAGTTCTTC.

The chain recombines TRBV2 with TRBJ1-5, with TRBD1 identical over 7 bases. CDR1 is SNHLY, CDR2 FYNNEI, per germline. With V trimmed by 6 bases and J by 5 bases, 10 bases remained unmatched. This CDR3 is 15 amino acids long. The CDR3 DNA is TGTGCCAGCAGCAAGCGGCAGGGGGGTTATCAGCCCCAGCATTTT. Amino acids: CASSKRQGGYQPQHF.

This chain connects TRBV2 to TRBJ2-3, with TRBD2 matching 7 bases. CDR3 length: 15 amino acids. With V trimmed by 6 bases and J by 6 bases, 12 bases remained unmatched. Germline CDR1 is SNHLY and CDR2 is FYNNEI. The chain's CDR3 is CASRDTSAPSDTQYF. CDR3 DNA: TGTGCCAGCAGAGATACTAGCGCCCCGTCTGATACGCAGTATTTT. Full variable domain (remainder filled in from reference TRBV2 and TRBJ2-3): EPEVTQTPSHQVTQMGQEVILRCVPISNHLYFYWYRQILGQKVEFLVSFYNNEISEKSEIFDDQFSVERPDGSNFTLKIRSTKLEDSAMYFCASRDTSAPSDTQYFGPGTRLTVL.

The chain uses TRBV19 and TRBJ1-2, with D unresolved. The CDR3 extends over 13 amino acids. The germline V and J ends were trimmed by 8 bases and 1 base, with 11 bases remaining between them. Germline V gene lookup returns CDR1 LNHDA and CDR2 SQIVND (reference sequence). CDR3 nucleotides: TGTGCCAGTCATAGGCAGGATAACTATGGCTACACCTTC. It codes for CASHRQDNYGYTF.

The gene calls are TRBV25-1 and TRBJ2-7; weak D call: TRBD1 (6 bases). Deletions cut 9 bases from V and 5 bases from J, with 26 bases between. The CDR3 spans 16 residues. CDR1 and CDR2 from the germline V gene are MGHDK and SYGVNS. This CDR3 reads CARWTAPSSCGDEQYF. The DNA for the CDR3 is TGTGCCAGATGGACAGCTCCTAGCTCCTGTGGGGACGAGCAGTACTTC.

The gene calls are TRBV7-8 and TRBJ2-3; the match to TRBD2 covers 8 bases. J lost 4 bases, V lost 2 bases, and 8 bases had no gene match. CDR1 SGHVS and CDR2 FQNEAQ come from the germline V gene. This CDR3 has 16 residues. The CDR3 DNA sequence: TGTGCCAGCAGCTTACAGTCGGGAGGGCCGTCAGATACGCAGTATTTT. Its translation is CASSLQSGGPSDTQYF.

V and J are TRBV5-1 and TRBJ2-2; 12 bases agree with TRBD2. Per germline, CDR1 SGHRS and CDR2 YFSETQ. The CDR3 is made up of 16 amino acids. The ends lost 0 bases at V and 6 bases at J; junction bases unmatched: 3. This CDR3 reads CASSLVRLAGAGELFF. CDR3 DNA sequence: TGCGCCAGCAGCTTGGTCCGACTAGCGGGAGCCGGGGAGCTGTTTTTT.

V and J are TRBV12-5 and TRBJ2-1; tentative D call: TRBD2 (5 bases). CDR3 length equals 15 residues. Trimming took 4 bases from V and 0 from J, leaving 10 bases between them. Germline CDR1 reads LGHNT; CDR2 reads FRNRAP. The CDR3 loop is CASGSSGSSYNEQFF. Written as DNA, the CDR3 is TGTGCTAGTGGTTCGAGCGGAAGCTCCTACAATGAGCAGTTCTTC.

The chain carries TRBV28 and TRBJ2-7; TRBD1 matches 7 bases. Germline-derived CDR1 and CDR2 are MDHEN and SYDVKM. J gave up 0 bases and V 4 bases, and 9 bases lay outside the gene matches. The CDR3 has 16 residues. The chain's CDR3 is CASSWHRGSSSYEQYF. CDR3 sequence (DNA): TGTGCCAGCAGTTGGCACAGGGGAAGTAGCTCCTACGAGCAGTACTTC. Looking up the rest from reference TRBV28 and TRBJ2-7 gives the full variable domain: DVKVTQSSRYLVKRTGEKVFLECVQDMDHENMFWYRQDPGLGLRLIYFSYDVKMKEKGDIPEGYSVSREKKERFSLILESASTNQTSMYLCASSWHRGSSSYEQYFGPGTRLTVT.

The chain is built from TRBV7-2 and TRBJ2-5; a weak D match, TRBD2 (5 bases). V lost 2 bases, J lost 2 bases, and 9 bases lay in between. CDR3 length: 14 residues. Germline V gene data show CDR1 as SGHTA and CDR2 as FQGNSA. The CDR3: CASSLIGRQETQYF. CDR3 nucleotide sequence: TGTGCCAGCAGCTTAATAGGGAGACAAGAGACCCAGTACTTC. Full variable domain (rest looked up from reference TRBV7-2 and TRBJ2-5): GAGVSQSPSNKVTEKGKDVELRCDPISGHTALYWYRQSLGQGLEFLIYFQGNSAPDKSGLPSDRFSAERTGGSVSTLTIQRTQQEDSAVYLCASSLIGRQETQYFGPGTRLLVL.

Only one count was recorded for this clone. The chain combines TRBV5-6 with TRBJ1-1; the match to TRBD1 covers 7 bases. V dropped 3 bases and J dropped 1; count of bases not matched to a gene: 9. The length of the CDR3 is 16 residues. CDR1 is SGHDT and CDR2 is YYEEEE in the germline V gene. The CDR3 coding sequence is TGTGCCAGCAGCTCGCCTAGGACAGGATGGAACACTGAAGCTTTCTTT. Amino acids: CASSSPRTGWNTEAFF.

This chain links TRBV29-1 with TRBJ2-1; a weak D match, TRBD1 (6 bases). The length of the CDR3 is 11 residues. The ends were cut back, 3 bases at V and 8 bases at J, with 8 bases in the middle. Germline V gene sequence: CDR1 SQVTM, CDR2 ANQGSEA. The DNA for the CDR3 is TGCAGCGTTGACAGGGGCCATGAGCAGTTCTTC. Translating it yields CSVDRGHEQFF.

CDR3 bases: TGTGCCAGCAGCAACCGGGACAGGACAATCGAGACCCAGTACTTC. Its translation: CASSNRDRTIETQYF. This chain uses TRBV9 with TRBJ2-5; 8 nucleotides match TRBD1. V gave up 4 bases and J gave up 5 bases; unmatched junction bases: 10. The CDR3 loop spans 15 amino acids. Germline CDR1 and CDR2: SGDLS and YYNGEE.

The gene calls are TRBV18 and TRBJ2-7; perhaps TRBD1 as D (5 bases). Germline lookup yields CDR1 KGHSH and CDR2 LQKENI. The CDR3 runs to 13 residues. Trimming removed 3 bases from V and 5 bases from J, with 11 bases in between. CDR3 sequence: CASSPKTGNEQYF. CDR3 coding DNA: TGTGCCAGCTCACCCAAAACAGGCAACGAGCAGTACTTC.

This rearrangement joins TRBV28 to TRBJ2-2; 10 positions agree with TRBD2. The CDR3 length is 17 residues. Germline V gene lookup returns CDR1 MDHEN and CDR2 SYDVKM. The trim removed 5 bases at V and 6 bases at J, leaving 12 bases unmatched. Here the CDR3 reads CASSPGPLAGVSGELFF. The CDR3 DNA sequence: TGTGCCAGCAGTCCCGGGCCCCTAGCGGGAGTCTCCGGGGAGCTGTTTTTT. Using reference TRBV28 and TRBJ2-2 for the parts outside the CDR3, the full variable domain is DVKVTQSSRYLVKRTGEKVFLECVQDMDHENMFWYRQDPGLGLRLIYFSYDVKMKEKGDIPEGYSVSREKKERFSLILESASTNQTSMYLCASSPGPLAGVSGELFFGEGSRLTVL.

This clone has only one observation. The chain carries TRBV29-1 and TRBJ2-3; TRBD2 agrees at 7 bases. Germline assignment: CDR1 SQVTM and CDR2 ANQGSEA. Trimming at V came to 4 bases and at J to 3 bases, leaving 10 bases not matched to a gene. The CDR3 runs 15 residues. The CDR3 sequence: CSVGGRAGWTDTQYF. The CDR3 DNA sequence: TGCAGCGTTGGGGGGAGGGCAGGGTGGACAGATACGCAGTATTTT.

This sequence joins TRBV30 and TRBJ2-1; 7 bases fit TRBD2. Germline V gene sequence: CDR1 GTSNPN, CDR2 SVGIG (reference sequence). The J segment lost 12 bases and the V segment lost 1 base, leaving 9 bases of the junction unmatched. The length of the CDR3 is 13 residues. CDR3 DNA sequence: TGTGCCTGGAGTGAAGCGGGACCCACCGGGCAGTTCTTC. As protein: CAWSEAGPTGQFF.

The CDR3 nucleotides read TGTGCCAGCAGTCAGAACCGTTACGAGCAGTACTTC. It specifies CASSQNRYEQYF. J is TRBJ2-7 and V is TRBV6-1; D remains unclear. Germline V gene sequence: CDR1 MNHNS, CDR2 SASEGT. Trimming took 5 bases from V and 4 from J, leaving 9 bases between them. This CDR3 has 12 amino acids.

The V call is TRBV2, the J call TRBJ2-6; D unclear. The germline V and J ends were trimmed by 1 base and 0 bases, with 7 bases remaining between them. The germline CDR1 and CDR2 sequences are SNHLY and FYNNEI. This CDR3 comprises 16 residues. CDR3 region: CASSEGQFSGANVLTF. In DNA, the CDR3 is TGTGCCAGCAGTGAAGGGCAGTTCTCTGGGGCCAACGTCCTGACTTTC.

The chain joins TRBV7-3 to TRBJ2-5, with 7 bases matching TRBD2. CDR3 length: 16 residues. Germline CDR1 is SGHTA and CDR2 is FQGTGA. V was clipped by 4 bases and J by 2 bases; unmatched bases: 10. The CDR3 bases are TGTGCCAGCAGCTCCCGACCGGTGGGGGGGCAAGAGACCCAGTACTTC. Translating it yields CASSSRPVGGQETQYF.

This chain joins TRBV13 and TRBJ1-2, with 7 bases that match TRBD1. The V segment lost 5 bases and the J segment 5 bases; nucleotides outside the gene matches: 5. The CDR3 consists of 13 residues. Germline CDR1 is PRHDT and CDR2 is FYEKMQ (reference sequence). The CDR3 nucleotides are TGTGCCAGCAGCCGGGGACAGCCTTATGGCTACACCTTC. It translates to CASSRGQPYGYTF.

The rearrangement uses TRBV19 and TRBJ2-1; 10 nucleotides align to TRBD2. This CDR3 contains 15 residues. The junction had 6 bases not matched to a gene; V was cut back by 8 bases and J by 2 bases. The germline CDR1 and CDR2 sequences are LNHDA and SQIVND (reference sequence). This chain's CDR3 is CASCSSGRTYNEQFF. As DNA, the CDR3 is TGTGCCAGTTGTTCTAGCGGGAGAACCTACAATGAGCAGTTCTTC.

The gene calls are TRBV15 and TRBJ1-3, with a weak D call TRBD1 (6 bases). CDR3 length: 13 residues. V was clipped by 8 bases and J by 4 bases, with 12 bases between them. CDR1 is LNHNV and CDR2 is YYDKDF in the germline V gene (reference sequence). CDR3 protein: CATLAGEGNTIYF. In DNA, the CDR3 is TGTGCCACCTTGGCAGGGGAAGGAAACACCATATATTTT.

J is TRBJ2-7 and V is TRBV7-2; 7 nucleotides agree with TRBD1. Losses at the gene ends were 5 bases for V and 2 bases for J; bases not matched to a gene: 6. The CDR3 consists of 14 residues. The germline gives CDR1 SGHTA, CDR2 FQGNSA. The CDR3 protein is CASSDRDRAYEQYF. CDR3 in DNA: TGTGCCAGCAGCGACCGGGACAGAGCCTACGAGCAGTACTTC.